The 27 T cell receptor beta chains below come from one sample, sequenced in a study of cytotoxic CD8 clonotypes in ibrutinib-treated CLL. Profiling relied on immunoSEQ multiplex PCR, and the TCRdb table lists in-frame clones only, not all of them. In the table there are some 76,000 clones, around four fifths of which are singletons. The source was PBMCs, collected after 24 months of ibrutinib treatment. These receptors were collected from a human donor with chronic lymphocytic leukemia.

The chain joins TRBV7-2 to TRBJ2-7; 7 nucleotides align to TRBD2. The CDR3 is 14 residues long. Per the germline V gene, CDR1 is SGHTA and CDR2 is FQGNSA. The junction had 5 bases not matched to a gene; V was cut back by 6 bases and J by 0 bases. DNA of the CDR3: TGTGCCAGCAGGATGGGGGGGACCTCCTACGAGCAGTACTTC. The encoded protein is CASRMGGTSYEQYF.

This clone was counted a single time. The rearrangement uses TRBV27 and TRBJ1-3, with 12 nucleotides matching TRBD1. The CDR3 totals 17 residues. After removal of 4 bases from V and 3 bases from J, the junction contained 7 bases not matched to a gene. CDR1 and CDR2 (germline): MNHEY, SMNVEV (reference sequence). CDR3 bases: TGTGCCAGCAGTTCCCCCGGGACAGGGGGCGGTGGAAACACCATATATTTT. This codes for CASSSPGTGGGGNTIYF.

V usage is TRBV5-1 and J usage is TRBJ1-1; D remains ambiguous. Trimming cost V 4 bases and J 3 bases, with 10 bases left between them. The germline V gene has CDR1 SGHRS and CDR2 YFSETQ. The CDR3 contains 13 residues. The CDR3 reads CASSLDGYTEAFF. CDR3 nucleotides: TGCGCCAGCAGCCTCGACGGTTACACTGAAGCTTTCTTT.

The chain employs TRBV7-2 and TRBJ1-1, with D perhaps TRBD1 (5 bases). V lost 6 bases to trimming and J lost 4 bases, with 12 bases between them. The germline V gene has CDR1 SGHTA and CDR2 FQGNSA. This CDR3 spans 13 amino acids. In DNA, the CDR3 is TGTGCCAGCAGAGCCCAAGGGGCCACTGAAGCTTTCTTT. It is translated as CASRAQGATEAFF.

This clone occurred once. The gene calls are TRBV6-4 and TRBJ2-2; D is possibly TRBD2 (5 bases). CDR3 length equals 15 residues. The germline CDR1 and CDR2 sequences are MRHNA and SNTAGT. The V gene lost 5 bases and the J gene lost 6 bases, with 16 bases spanning the gap. The CDR3 here is CASSPSGRAAGELFF. The CDR3 DNA reads as TGTGCCAGCAGTCCGAGCGGCCGGGCAGCCGGGGAGCTGTTTTTT.

This chain connects TRBV2 to TRBJ2-1; no definite D call. V dropped 2 bases and J dropped 0 bases, with 11 bases sitting between them. The germline V gene encodes CDR1 SNHLY and CDR2 FYNNEI. The CDR3 spans 16 residues. CDR3 loop: CASSELTASSYNEQFF. The CDR3, as DNA: TGTGCCAGCAGTGAACTAACAGCAAGCTCCTACAATGAGCAGTTCTTC.

The gene calls are TRBV19 and TRBJ2-2; no clear D gene. Germline V CDR1 and CDR2: LNHDA, SQIVND (reference sequence). Trimming took off 5 bases at V and 4 bases at J, with 8 bases between the two ends. The CDR3 consists of 13 residues. The CDR3, as DNA: TGTGCCAGTAGTCTCCCAGGCACCGGGGAGCTGTTTTTT. Translated, it gives CASSLPGTGELFF.

V and J are TRBV5-1 and TRBJ2-7; D possibly corresponds to TRBD1 (5 bases). Germline values: CDR1 SGHRS, CDR2 YFSETQ. This CDR3 is 17 amino acids long. V lost 6 bases to trimming and J lost 0 bases, with 22 bases between them. The chain's CDR3 is CASTGAGRPGISYEQYF. As DNA, the CDR3 is TGCGCCAGCACCGGAGCCGGCAGGCCAGGGATCTCCTACGAGCAGTACTTC.

CDR3 DNA: TGCGCCAGCAGCACGGGACAGATCGGCGAGAACGAGCAGTACTTC. Protein product: CASSTGQIGENEQYF. This chain joins TRBV5-1 and TRBJ2-7; 7 bases fit TRBD1. Looked up from germline, CDR1 is SGHRS and CDR2 is YFSETQ. Germline trimming cut 4 bases from V and 5 bases from J; bases unmatched to any gene: 12. The CDR3 sequence is 15 residues long.

The chain links TRBV13 to TRBJ2-7; D unresolved. Germline V lookup: CDR1 PRHDT, CDR2 FYEKMQ (reference sequence). V lost 5 bases to trimming and J lost 2 bases, with 13 bases between them. This CDR3 has 14 amino acids. In nucleotides, the CDR3 is TGTGCCAGCAGCCCAGGTAGAGACGCCTACGAGCAGTACTTC. Translation gives CASSPGRDAYEQYF.

This chain uses TRBV7-9 with TRBJ1-1; perhaps TRBD1 as D (6 bases). Deletions cut 5 bases from V and 4 bases from J, with 14 bases between. The CDR3 loop spans 14 amino acids. Germline V lookup: CDR1 SEHNR, CDR2 FQNEAQ (reference sequence). CDR3 sequence: CASSPRGSGTEAFF. As DNA, the CDR3 is TGTGCCAGCAGCCCCAGGGGAAGCGGCACTGAAGCTTTCTTT.

V is TRBV10-2 and J is TRBJ2-2; 7 bases align to TRBD1. The V segment lost 5 bases and the J segment 4 bases; nucleotides outside the gene matches: 4. The CDR3 has 14 residues. The germline gives CDR1 WSHSY, CDR2 SAAADI. CDR3 region: CASSRGQSTGELFF. CDR3 DNA: TGCGCCAGCAGTCGGGGACAGAGCACCGGGGAGCTGTTTTTT.

The V gene is TRBV2, the J gene TRBJ1-2, with a weak D call TRBD1 (6 bases). This CDR3 is 14 amino acids long. Germline V gene sequence: CDR1 SNHLY, CDR2 FYNNEI. Trimming stripped 7 bases from V and 10 bases from J, with 22 bases between. CDR3 loop: CASNPTTGGGVYTF. DNA for the CDR3: TGTGCCAGCAACCCCACGACAGGCGGCGGCGTCTACACCTTC. The variable domain in full, completed from reference TRBV2 and TRBJ1-2, reads EPEVTQTPSHQVTQMGQEVILRCVPISNHLYFYWYRQILGQKVEFLVSFYNNEISEKSEIFDDQFSVERPDGSNFTLKIRSTKLEDSAMYFCASNPTTGGGVYTFGSGTRLTVV.

The rearrangement links TRBV7-9 to TRBJ2-7; 9 bases map to TRBD1. V lost 4 bases, J lost 6 bases, and 7 bases stayed unmatched. The germline CDR1 and CDR2 sequences are SEHNR and FQNEAQ (reference sequence). The CDR3 is 14 residues long. The CDR3, as DNA: TGTGCCAGCAGCTCTCCGGACAGGGGCGGCGAGCAGTACTTC. Translation gives CASSSPDRGGEQYF.

The V gene is TRBV4-1, the J gene TRBJ1-1; D is unclear. Germline CDR1 is MGHRA and CDR2 is YSYEKL. The CDR3 loop spans 17 amino acids. Trimming removed 0 bases at V and 1 base at J, with 15 bases between. CDR3 in DNA: TGCGCCAGCAGCCAAGATATTCTAAGGCAGTCGAACACTGAAGCTTTCTTT. This encodes CASSQDILRQSNTEAFF.

The genes are TRBV10-3 and TRBJ2-7; 10 bases are a match to TRBD2. Germline CDR1 ENHRY, CDR2 SYGVKD. V dropped 5 bases and J dropped 1; count of bases not matched to a gene: 8. This CDR3 region has 16 residues. The CDR3 reads CAISNLAGAGSYEQYF. The DNA for the CDR3 is TGTGCCATCAGTAATCTAGCGGGAGCTGGGTCCTACGAGCAGTACTTC.

There are a few counts of this clone. This chain joins TRBV7-9 and TRBJ2-7; unclear D gene. This CDR3 region has 12 residues. The ends were cut back, 6 bases at V and 9 bases at J, with 15 bases in the middle. CDR1 SEHNR and CDR2 FQNEAQ come from the germline V gene (reference sequence). CDR3 bases: TGTGCCAGCAGTCAGACTCCTTTTGGGCAGTACTTC. Amino acids: CASSQTPFGQYF.

The chain joins TRBV6-1 to TRBJ1-2; D unresolved. The CDR3 contains 14 residues. Germline V CDR1 and CDR2: MNHNS, SASEGT. V lost 1 base and J 2 bases, leaving 8 bases between the germline ends. The CDR3 region is CASSEGGLNYGYTF. The CDR3 DNA sequence: TGTGCCAGCAGTGAAGGGGGATTGAACTATGGCTACACCTTC.

The J gene is TRBJ2-7, the V gene TRBV6-5; D is perhaps TRBD1 (6 bases). This CDR3 contains 16 residues. The V end lost 0 bases, the J end lost 3 bases, and 15 bases lay between the germline ends. Looked up from germline, CDR1 is MNHEY and CDR2 is SVGAGI. The CDR3 sequence is CASSYSSSWGLYEQYF. In DNA, the CDR3 is TGTGCCAGCAGTTACTCTTCCAGTTGGGGGCTCTACGAGCAGTACTTC.

This rearrangement joins TRBV2 to TRBJ2-7; D gene uncertain. Germline CDR1 and CDR2: SNHLY and FYNNEI. This CDR3 is 14 amino acids long. V was clipped by 5 bases and J by 3 bases, with 14 bases between them. The chain's CDR3 is CASSLTVQDYEQYF. The CDR3 nucleotides read TGTGCCAGCAGTTTGACGGTTCAGGACTACGAGCAGTACTTC.

The chain couples TRBV4-2 to TRBJ2-5, with 13 bases identical to TRBD2. The V and J ends lost 0 bases and 3 bases, in that order; junction bases with no gene match: 7. Germline V gene data show CDR1 as LGHNA and CDR2 as YNFKEQ. The CDR3 length is 18 residues. The DNA for the CDR3 is TGTGCCAGCAGCCAAGAACTAGCGGGAGGGCCGGAGAAAGAGACCCAGTACTTC. Translated, it gives CASSQELAGGPEKETQYF.

This chain links TRBV27 with TRBJ1-1; D is unresolved. Germline assignment: CDR1 MNHEY and CDR2 SMNVEV (reference sequence). The CDR3 covers 14 residues. The V gene lost 1 base and the J gene lost 3 bases, with 9 bases spanning the gap. CDR3 loop: CASSLFPPDTEAFF. DNA for the CDR3: TGTGCCAGCAGTTTATTTCCTCCGGACACTGAAGCTTTCTTT.

V and J are TRBV28 and TRBJ1-2, with unresolved D. This CDR3 is built from 15 residues. Germline V gene sequence: CDR1 MDHEN, CDR2 SYDVKM. Trimming took 6 bases from V and 5 from J, leaving 19 bases between them. CDR3 coding DNA: TGTGCCAGCAGGTCTGGGCTAGGGAGTGCTTATGGCTACACCTTC. Its translation: CASRSGLGSAYGYTF.

Many counts were recorded for this clone. The rearrangement links TRBV9 to TRBJ2-6; the D is unclear. CDR3 length: 15 residues. Per germline, CDR1 SGDLS and CDR2 YYNGEE. V shed 1 base and J shed 0 bases, with 5 bases lying between them. CDR3 sequence (DNA): TGTGCCAGCAGCGTAACAAGCTCTGGGGCCAACGTCCTGACTTTC. This encodes CASSVTSSGANVLTF. Complete variable domain (other parts from reference TRBV9 and TRBJ2-6): DSGVTQTPKHLITATGQRVTLRCSPRSGDLSVYWYQQSLDQGLQFLIQYYNGEERAKGNILERFSAQQFPDLHSELNLSSLELGDSALYFCASSVTSSGANVLTFGAGSRLTVL.

J is TRBJ1-2 and V is TRBV28; a weak D match, TRBD1 (6 bases). CDR3 length equals 15 residues. Germline V gene lookup returns CDR1 MDHEN and CDR2 SYDVKM. Trimming left V 3 bases short and J 3 bases short, with 14 bases between. The CDR3 bases are TGTGCCAGCAGTTTCTCGCCAGGGGTTTACTATGGCTACACCTTC. Protein product: CASSFSPGVYYGYTF.

The CDR3 bases are TGTGCCAGCTCACCACTCTCGGGTACTAGCACAGATACGCAGTATTTT. It codes for CASSPLSGTSTDTQYF. V is TRBV18 and J is TRBJ2-3; D uncertain. Trimming shortened V by 1 base and J by 0 bases, and 11 bases separated the two germline ends. CDR3 length: 16 amino acids. The germline V gene has CDR1 KGHSH and CDR2 LQKENI. The whole variable domain, filled in from reference TRBV18 and TRBJ2-3, reads NAGVMQNPRHLVRRRGQEARLRCSPMKGHSHVYWYRQLPEEGLKFMVYLQKENIIDESGMPKERFSAEFPKEGPSILRIQQVVRGDSAAYFCASSPLSGTSTDTQYFGPGTRLTVL.

This clone has just one count. The chain has TRBV28 and TRBJ1-1; D possibly corresponds to TRBD1 (5 bases). Germline assignment: CDR1 MDHEN and CDR2 SYDVKM. Between the trimmed V and J ends, which lost 1 base and 11 bases, there was a span of 17 bases. This CDR3 comprises 14 residues. The CDR3 DNA reads as TGTGCCAGCAGTTTATTCGGGGGACCCTTGGAGGCTTTCTTT. This encodes CASSLFGGPLEAFF.